A selection of T cell receptor beta chains follows, all from one sample in a study of cytomegalovirus exposure and HLA in healthy donors. Clones were read by immunoSEQ multiplex PCR, and TCRdb kept only the in-frame ones, dropping some. This table holds 55,000 to 80,000 clones, 50% to 80% found once. Sequencing was carried out using PBMCs. These receptors all stem from a man aged 40-55 years in good health and CMV-seropositive. CDR3s leave out the opening cysteine and the closing phenylalanine or tryptophan.

V	length	J	CDR3
TRBV4-1	13	TRBJ2-7	ASSNQRGPSYEQY
TRBV19	13	TRBJ1-5	ASSQDRGGGEPQH
TRBV5-4	12	TRBJ2-5	ASSFQDRDETQY
TRBV6-1	12	TRBJ1-5	ASETGEEVQPQH
TRBV7-9	12	TRBJ2-7	ASSLGGPFYEQY
TRBV28	13	TRBJ2-5	ASSLPGGTQETQY
TRBV28	10	TRBJ2-7	ASSLRGFEQY
TRBV7-6	13	TRBJ1-4	ASSPGQILWEKLF
TRBV5-8	15	TRBJ1-4	ASSPIGTGTKGGKLF
TRBV15	15	TRBJ1-2	ATSRDGSAEGMNGYT
TRBV5-1	9	TRBJ1-4	ASSYAGKLF
TRBV9	13	TRBJ2-1	ASSFGFQGRNEQF
TRBV7-2	12	TRBJ1-5	ASSRTGFNQPQH
TRBV9	13	TRBJ2-7	ASSPGTALRHEQY
TRBV6-1	13	TRBJ1-4	ASSETVTGGEKLF
TRBV6-5	12	TRBJ1-6	ASSRTPDNSPLH
TRBV5-1	12	TRBJ2-2	ASSLNGGTGELF
TRBV2	13	TRBJ1-2	ASSSAAERDYGYT
TRBV18	16	TRBJ2-1	ASSPSSPGLGTYNEQF
TRBV4-1	13	TRBJ1-4	ASSQDGTGSEKLF
TRBV30	12	TRBJ2-1	AGVTSGGSGEQF
TRBV6-6	13	TRBJ2-7	ASSQRGRGAYEQY
TRBV5-1	12	TRBJ1-4	ASTSASTNEKLF
TRBV7-3	14	TRBJ1-1	ASSPGTGRGNTEAF
TRBV10-3	12	TRBJ1-1	AISEGRGGSEAF
TRBV29-1	13	TRBJ2-3	SVEEGSSSTDTQY
TRBV19	16	TRBJ1-6	ASSIVLRGRGYNSPLH
TRBV15	14	TRBJ2-1	ATSRASGGAYNEQF
TRBV6-5	13	TRBJ2-1	ASSSQIGTADEQF
TRBV7-8	11	TRBJ2-5	ASIVRLQETQY
TRBV4-3	14	TRBJ1-5	ASSQDWTGGDQPQH
TRBV30	11	TRBJ2-5	AWNGGAQETQY
TRBV4-1	13	TRBJ2-5	ASSYSGLAEETQY